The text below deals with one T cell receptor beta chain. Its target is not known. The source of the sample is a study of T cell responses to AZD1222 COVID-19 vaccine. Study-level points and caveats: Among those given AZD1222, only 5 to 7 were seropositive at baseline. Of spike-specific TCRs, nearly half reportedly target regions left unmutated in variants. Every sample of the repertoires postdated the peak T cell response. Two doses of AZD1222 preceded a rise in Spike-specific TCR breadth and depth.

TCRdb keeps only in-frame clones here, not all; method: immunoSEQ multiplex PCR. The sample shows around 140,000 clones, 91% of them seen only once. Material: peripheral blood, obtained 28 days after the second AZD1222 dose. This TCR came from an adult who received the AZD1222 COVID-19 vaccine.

The CDR3 DNA follows: TGTGCCAGCAGCCACCCCTCATCTGGAAACACCATATATTTT. It translates to CASSHPSSGNTIYF. The rearrangement joins TRBV27 to TRBJ1-3; D is uncertain. The V gene's germline CDR1 is MNHEY and CDR2 SMNVEV (reference sequence). CDR3 length: 14 residues. The ends were cut back, 6 bases at V and 1 base at J, with 10 bases in the middle.